The TCR beta chain under discussion was sequenced for a study of cytomegalovirus exposure and HLA in healthy donors. Points from the study as a whole: DRB1 showed the most TCR associations and HLA-C the fewest in a later analysis, as rates varied by HLA locus. In the analysis, some V segments, TRBV6-2 and TRBV6-3 included, were excluded as indistinguishable. Later analysis identified 16,951 TCR beta sequences associated with HLA alleles, using a false discovery rate threshold of 0.05. The authors later found HLA-associated TCR beta chains more clonally expanded than equally common others.

Comment on this clone: Antigen: not known.

With 60 Vbeta and 13 Jbeta primers, the PCR was carried out. Sequencing was performed with immunoSEQ multiplex PCR; in TCRdb, only in-frame clones are kept and a portion is missing. The table records about 190,000 clones, around 82% of them present only once. V lost 4 bases and J lost 1, with 4 bases in between. This CDR3 comprises 12 residues. The germline V gene has CDR1 SNHLY and CDR2 FYNNEI. The genes are TRBV2 and TRBJ1-2; D not resolved. The sequence was collected from a man aged 35-49 years in good health and CMV-seropositive. The sequenced sample was PBMCs. The CDR3 here is CASSARNYGYTF. The DNA for the CDR3 is TGTGCCAGCAGTGCCCGTAACTATGGCTACACCTTC. The full variable domain, its missing parts supplied by reference TRBV2 and TRBJ1-2, is EPEVTQTPSHQVTQMGQEVILRCVPISNHLYFYWYRQILGQKVEFLVSFYNNEISEKSEIFDDQFSVERPDGSNFTLKIRSTKLEDSAMYFCASSARNYGYTFGSGTRLTVV.